One T cell receptor (beta chain) is described in this entry. The junction departs from the called germline gene at one end, perhaps through a read error. Germline V gives CDR1 ENHRY, CDR2 SYGVKD. The CDR3 has 16 residues. Isolated RNA was reverse transcribed into cDNA used as the sequencing template. Measured with immunoSEQ multiplex PCR; TCRdb has only the in-frame clones, and not every one. This repertoire shows around 300,000 clones, over 45% found once; its top ten account for 0.9% to 0.95%. These data are taken from a study of CD8+ T cells in alopecia areata. Treatment here: oral pan-JAK inhibitor, 5-10 mg twice daily.

This receptor was obtained from a human donor with alopecia areata. Sequenced material: CD4+ T cells sorted from blood, taken around week 54, from a patient treated with tofacitinib. The rearrangement uses TRBV10-3 and TRBJ2-3, with a weak D call TRBD2 (6 bases). The chain's CDR3 is CASSWSTGESTDTQYF. The CDR3 DNA reads as TGTGCCAGCAGTTGGTCGACGGGGGAAAGCACAGATACGCAGTATTTT.